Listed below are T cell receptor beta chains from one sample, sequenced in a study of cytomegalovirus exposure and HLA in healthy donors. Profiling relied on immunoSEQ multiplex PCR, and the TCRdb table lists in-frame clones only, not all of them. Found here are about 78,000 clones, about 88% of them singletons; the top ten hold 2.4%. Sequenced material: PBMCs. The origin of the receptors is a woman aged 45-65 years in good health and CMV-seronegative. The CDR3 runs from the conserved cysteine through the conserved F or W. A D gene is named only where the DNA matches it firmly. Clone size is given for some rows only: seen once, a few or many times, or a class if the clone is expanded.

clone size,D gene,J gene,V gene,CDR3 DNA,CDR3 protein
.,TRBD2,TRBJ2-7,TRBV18,TGTGCCAGCTCCCTCGATGGGACTAGCGGAGCTTACGAGCAGTACTTC,CASSLDGTSGAYEQYF
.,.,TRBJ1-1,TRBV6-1,TGTGCCACAAACAGGGTAGGACGTACTGAAGCTTTCTTT,CATNRVGRTEAFF
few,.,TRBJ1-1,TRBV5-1,TGCGCCAGCAGCTTGGGAGGGAACACTGAAGCTTTCTTT,CASSLGGNTEAFF
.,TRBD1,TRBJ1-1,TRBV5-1,TGCGCCAGCAGCTTGACAGGGGGCAAGGACACTGAAGCTTTCTTT,CASSLTGGKDTEAFF
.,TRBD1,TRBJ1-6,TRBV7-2,TGTGCCAGCAGCCGACAGGGAGTAGACTCACCCCTCCACTTT,CASSRQGVDSPLHF
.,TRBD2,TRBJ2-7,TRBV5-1,TGCGCCAGCAGCTTGGTGGCGGGAGGGAGGTCCTACGAGCAGTACTTC,CASSLVAGGRSYEQYF
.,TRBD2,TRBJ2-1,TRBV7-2,TGTGCCAGCAGCTCTGTAGGGACTAGCGGGAGGTGGAATGAGCAGTTCTTC,CASSSVGTSGRWNEQFF
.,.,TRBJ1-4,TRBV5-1,TGCGCCAGCAGCCGAGGGAGAGCCACTAATGAAAAACTGTTTTTT,CASSRGRATNEKLFF
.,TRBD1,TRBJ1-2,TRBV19,TGTGCCAGTAGTTTCGGGACAGGGGTAGGGTATGGCTACACCTTC,CASSFGTGVGYGYTF
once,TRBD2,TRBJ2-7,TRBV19,TGTGCCAGTAGTCTCTCCGGGACTAGCGGGACGCATCCCTACGAGCAGTACTTC,CASSLSGTSGTHPYEQYF
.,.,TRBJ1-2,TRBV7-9,TGTGCCAGCAGCTTAGACGCGGCCTATGGCTACACCTTC,CASSLDAAYGYTF
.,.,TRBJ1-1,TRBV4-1,TGCGCCAGCAGCCAAGATCGAGACACTGAAGCTTTCTTT,CASSQDRDTEAFF
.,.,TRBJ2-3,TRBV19,TGTGCCAGTATAGGAAATAGCGGACTCACAGATACGCAGTATTTT,CASIGNSGLTDTQYF
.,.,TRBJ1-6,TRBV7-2,TGTGCCACAGGGTCCTATAATTCACCCCTCCACTTT,CATGSYNSPLHF
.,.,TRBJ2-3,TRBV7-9,TGTGCCAGCAGCTCACAAAACCAAGAGAGGTGGGGCACAGATACGCAGTATTTT,CASSSQNQERWGTDTQYF
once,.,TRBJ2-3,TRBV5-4,TGTGCCAGCAGCTCCGCACTCGAGAGATCAGATACGCAGTATTTT,CASSSALERSDTQYF
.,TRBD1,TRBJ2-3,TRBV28,TGTGCCAGCAGGGACAGGGGGCTAGGGGGAGATACGCAGTATTTT,CASRDRGLGGDTQYF
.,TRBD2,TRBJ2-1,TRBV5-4,TGTGCCAGCAGCTTGGCAGGGACTAGCGGGACGGGTGAGCAGTTCTTC,CASSLAGTSGTGEQFF
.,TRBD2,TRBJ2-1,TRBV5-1,TGCGCCAGCAGCTTGGCGAGCGGGAGGGCTCTGTACAATGAGCAGTTCTTC,CASSLASGRALYNEQFF
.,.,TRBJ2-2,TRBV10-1,TGCGCCAGCGGTCGGGGGACCGGGGAGCTGTTTTTT,CASGRGTGELFF
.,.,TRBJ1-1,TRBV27,TGTGCCAGCAGTTTATCTACAGGGAGAGAAGCTTTCTTT,CASSLSTGREAFF
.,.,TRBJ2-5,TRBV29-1,TGCAGCGTTGGATGGGGGGAAGAGACCCAGTACTTC,CSVGWGEETQYF